This is a list of T cell receptor beta chains from one sample in a study of a mutant IDH1 vaccine in newly diagnosed glioma. Profiled with immunoSEQ multiplex PCR; TCRdb holds only in-frame clones, not every one. The sample yields approximately 50,000 clones, approximately 76% seen once. These receptors have no known antigen. Sequencing used PBMCs, obtained from a glioma patient whose treatment included an IDH1 peptide vaccine. The receptors were gathered from a woman between 40 and 50 years old with glioma. Some clones in this sample may be carry-over from other donors' samples. Each CDR3 is given with its conserved first and last residue. Fields, in order: clone size, D gene, J gene, V gene, CDR3 protein, CDR3 DNA. The D gene is left open where the match is weak. Expanded clones get a size class; other rows say once, few or many, or leave the size out.

. | . | TRBJ2-2 | TRBV4-3 | CASSQDGGPTRELFF | TGCGCCAGCAGCCAAGATGGGGGACCAACCCGGGAGCTGTTTTTT
once | . | TRBJ2-7 | TRBV5-8 | CASSLEDLALGEQYF | TGTGCCAGCAGCCTGGAGGACTTAGCCTTGGGAGAGCAGTACTTC
. | . | TRBJ1-2 | TRBV2 | CASSDVVAYGYTF | TGTGCCAGCAGTGATGTGGTTGCCTATGGCTACACCTTC
. | . | TRBJ2-2 | TRBV9 | CASSVGGTGELFF | TGTGCCAGCAGCGTAGGGGGAACCGGGGAGCTGTTTTTT
. | . | TRBJ1-4 | TRBV6-1 | CASSRAGNEKLFF | TGTGCCAGCAGCCGGGCCGGTAATGAAAAACTGTTTTTT
. | . | TRBJ1-2 | TRBV29-1 | CSVREGRSGYTF | TGCAGCGTTAGAGAGGGTAGAAGTGGCTACACCTTC
. | TRBD2 | TRBJ2-7 | TRBV27 | CASSPLGSGGGYEQYF | TGTGCCAGCAGTCCTCTCGGTAGCGGGGGGGGCTACGAGCAGTACTTC
. | TRBD2 | TRBJ2-2 | TRBV5-1 | CASSLNGGAHTGELFF | TGCGCCAGCAGCTTGAACGGGGGGGCCCACACCGGGGAGCTGTTTTTT
. | . | TRBJ2-3 | TRBV5-4 | CASSLKGGSTDTQYF | TGTGCCAGCAGCTTGAAGGGGGGGAGCACAGATACGCAGTATTTT
. | . | TRBJ1-4 | TRBV7-9 | CASSLVGRGEKLFF | TGTGCCAGCAGCTTAGTTGGTCGGGGGGAAAAACTGTTTTTT
. | TRBD1 | TRBJ2-1 | TRBV29-1 | CSVEGRQGGSYNEQFF | TGCAGCGTTGAAGGCCGACAGGGCGGCTCCTACAATGAGCAGTTCTTC
. | . | TRBJ1-2 | TRBV9 | CASSVAGTPYGYTF | TGTGCCAGCAGCGTAGCCGGGACCCCTTATGGCTACACCTTC
. | . | TRBJ1-1 | TRBV6-5 | CASSYLEGFRNTEAFF | TGTGCCAGCAGTTACTTAGAGGGGTTTCGGAACACTGAAGCTTTCTTT
. | TRBD2 | TRBJ2-3 | TRBV18 | CASSPPRAGGTQYF | TGTGCCAGCTCACCACCGAGAGCGGGGGGAACGCAGTATTTT
. | TRBD1 | TRBJ1-4 | TRBV2 | CASSEPSTGGASANEKLFF | TGTGCCAGCAGTGAACCCTCGACAGGGGGCGCATCGGCTAATGAAAAACTGTTTTTT
. | . | TRBJ1-1 | TRBV6-6 | CASTLSRTEAFF | TGTGCCAGCACTTTATCGAGGACTGAAGCTTTCTTT
. | TRBD2 | TRBJ2-5 | TRBV2 | CASSRGASGGLQETQYF | TGTGCCAGCAGCCGAGGGGCTAGCGGGGGCCTCCAAGAGACCCAGTACTTC
. | . | TRBJ1-4 | TRBV5-6 | CASRWAGGRAEKLFF | TGTGCCAGCAGATGGGCGGGGGGGCGCGCTGAAAAACTGTTTTTT
. | . | TRBJ2-3 | TRBV6-5 | CASKADTDTQYF | TGTGCCAGCAAGGCCGACACAGATACGCAGTATTTT
. | . | TRBJ1-2 | TRBV14 | CASSQAIGGRWSGYTF | TGTGCCAGCAGCCAAGCAATTGGGGGACGATGGAGCGGCTACACCTTC
. | TRBD2 | TRBJ2-7 | TRBV9 | CASSVLPSGTSYEQYF | TGTGCCAGCAGCGTTCTCCCTAGCGGGACCTCCTACGAGCAGTACTTC
. | TRBD2 | TRBJ2-1 | TRBV2 | CASSDSGDSYNEQFF | TGTGCCAGCAGCGACAGCGGGGATTCCTACAATGAGCAGTTCTTC
. | TRBD1 | TRBJ1-1 | TRBV12-5 | CASGLGQGWNTEAFF | TGTGCTAGTGGTTTGGGACAGGGTTGGAACACTGAAGCTTTCTTT
. | TRBD2 | TRBJ2-1 | TRBV4-3 | CASSLGRAREQFF | TGCGCCAGCAGCCTCGGGAGGGCGAGGGAGCAGTTCTTC
few | TRBD2 | TRBJ2-2 | TRBV6-1 | CASSEWGRALDTGELFF | TGTGCCAGCAGTGAATGGGGGAGGGCCTTGGACACCGGGGAGCTGTTTTTT
. | . | TRBJ1-4 | TRBV7-9 | CASSLVDEKLFF | TGTGCCAGCAGCTTAGTGGATGAAAAACTGTTTTTT
. | . | TRBJ1-4 | TRBV7-2 | CASSLAGGATNEKLFF | TGTGCCAGCAGCTTAGCGGGGGGTGCAACTAATGAAAAACTGTTTTTT
. | . | TRBJ2-7 | TRBV7-2 | CASSLDQYEQYF | TGTGCCAGCAGCTTAGACCAATACGAGCAGTACTTC
. | . | TRBJ1-2 | TRBV18 | CASSALGQDGYTF | TGTGCCAGCTCCGCGTTGGGGCAGGATGGCTACACCTTC
. | . | TRBJ2-5 | TRBV5-1 | CASSLLAQETQYF | TGCGCCAGCAGCTTGCTAGCACAAGAGACCCAGTACTTC
. | . | TRBJ2-1 | TRBV6-6 | CASSPRGGGGANEQFF | TGTGCCAGCAGTCCAAGGGGAGGAGGGGGGGCGAATGAGCAGTTCTTC
. | . | TRBJ1-4 | TRBV5-5 | CASSWSGDALEKLFF | TGTGCCAGCAGCTGGAGCGGTGACGCCCTGGAAAAACTGTTTTTT
few | TRBD1 | TRBJ1-5 | TRBV10-3 | CAISALGQINQPQHF | TGTGCCATCAGCGCACTGGGACAGATTAATCAGCCCCAGCATTTT
. | . | TRBJ1-6 | TRBV19 | CASSPPREDSPLHF | TGTGCCAGTAGTCCCCCTAGGGAAGATTCACCCCTCCACTTT
. | . | TRBJ2-2 | TRBV2 | CASSEDRAGTGELFF | TGTGCCAGCAGTGAAGACAGGGCCGGCACCGGGGAGCTGTTTTTT
. | . | TRBJ1-6 | TRBV19 | CASRGGALNNSPLHF | TGTGCCAGTAGGGGTGGGGCCCTCAATAATTCACCCCTCCACTTT
. | . | TRBJ2-7 | TRBV27 | CASSPDVFLEQYF | TGTGCCAGCAGTCCCGACGTCTTCTTGGAGCAGTACTTC
few | TRBD1 | TRBJ1-2 | TRBV30 | CAWIGTGILQNYGYTF | TGTGCCTGGATAGGGACAGGAATACTCCAGAACTATGGCTACACCTTC
. | TRBD2 | TRBJ2-2 | TRBV7-8 | CASSFPREGGELFF | TGTGCCAGCAGCTTTCCTAGGGAGGGCGGGGAGCTGTTTTTT
. | . | TRBJ1-2 | TRBV6-1 | CASSEARGQAVYGYTF | TGTGCCAGCAGTGAAGCAAGGGGCCAGGCAGTGTATGGCTACACCTTC